This T cell receptor (beta chain) was identified during a study of patients and donors after allogeneic stem cell transplantation. The CDR3 covers 13 residues. Trimming removed 0 bases from V and 8 bases from J, with 10 bases in between. Germline CDR1 reads DFQATT; CDR2 reads SNEGSKA (reference sequence). TCRdb independently ran MiXCR on the RT-PCR reads; one entry per CDR3 protein. The sample has 90,000 to 130,000 distinct CDR3 sequences, around 33% seen once; the top ten hold around 30%. This clonotype was seen more than once but under ten times. The receptor was derived from a human donor who was either an allogeneic HSCT recipient or a stem cell or donor lymphocyte infusion donor (not recorded which). It is not recorded whose cells these are; they may come from a transplant donor. The V call is TRBV20-1, the J call TRBJ1-4; no definite D call. The sequencing input was blood, either unsorted or a sorted T cell fraction (not recorded which). CDR3 DNA: TGCAGTGCTAGAGATTCGAGAGGGGAAAAACTGTTTTTT. Translating gives CSARDSRGEKLFF.